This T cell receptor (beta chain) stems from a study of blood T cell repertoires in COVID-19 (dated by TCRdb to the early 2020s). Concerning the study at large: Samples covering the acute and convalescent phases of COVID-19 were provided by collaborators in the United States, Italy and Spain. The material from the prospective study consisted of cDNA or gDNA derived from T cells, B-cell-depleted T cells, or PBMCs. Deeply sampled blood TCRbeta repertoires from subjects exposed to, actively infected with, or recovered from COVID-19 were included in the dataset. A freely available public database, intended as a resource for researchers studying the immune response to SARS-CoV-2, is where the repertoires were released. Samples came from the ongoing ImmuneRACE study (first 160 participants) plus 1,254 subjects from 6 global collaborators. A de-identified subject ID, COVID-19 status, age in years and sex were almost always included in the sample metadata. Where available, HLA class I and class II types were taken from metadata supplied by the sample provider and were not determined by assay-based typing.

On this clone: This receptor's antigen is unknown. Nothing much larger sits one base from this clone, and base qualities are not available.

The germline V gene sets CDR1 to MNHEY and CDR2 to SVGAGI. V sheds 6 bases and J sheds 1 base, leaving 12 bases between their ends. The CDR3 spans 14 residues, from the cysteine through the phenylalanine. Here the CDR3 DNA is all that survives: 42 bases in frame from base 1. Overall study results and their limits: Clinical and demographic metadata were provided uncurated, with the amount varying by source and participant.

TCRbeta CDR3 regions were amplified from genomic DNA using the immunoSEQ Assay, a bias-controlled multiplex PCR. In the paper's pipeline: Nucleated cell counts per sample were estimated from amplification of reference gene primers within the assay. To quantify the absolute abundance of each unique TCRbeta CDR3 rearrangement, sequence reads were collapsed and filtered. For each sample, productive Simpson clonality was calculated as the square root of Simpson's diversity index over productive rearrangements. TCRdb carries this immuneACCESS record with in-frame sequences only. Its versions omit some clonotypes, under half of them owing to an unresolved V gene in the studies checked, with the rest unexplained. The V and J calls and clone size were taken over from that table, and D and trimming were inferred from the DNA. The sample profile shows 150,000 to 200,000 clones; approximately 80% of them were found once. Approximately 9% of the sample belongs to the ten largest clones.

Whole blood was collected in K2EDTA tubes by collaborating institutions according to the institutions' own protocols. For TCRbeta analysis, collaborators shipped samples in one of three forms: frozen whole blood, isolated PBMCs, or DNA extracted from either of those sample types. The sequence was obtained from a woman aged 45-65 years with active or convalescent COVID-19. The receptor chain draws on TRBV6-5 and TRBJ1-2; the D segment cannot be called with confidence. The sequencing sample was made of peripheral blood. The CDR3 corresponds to CASRPDGFNYGYTF. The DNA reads TGTGCCAGCAGACCAGACGGGTTTAACTATGGCTACACCTTC.